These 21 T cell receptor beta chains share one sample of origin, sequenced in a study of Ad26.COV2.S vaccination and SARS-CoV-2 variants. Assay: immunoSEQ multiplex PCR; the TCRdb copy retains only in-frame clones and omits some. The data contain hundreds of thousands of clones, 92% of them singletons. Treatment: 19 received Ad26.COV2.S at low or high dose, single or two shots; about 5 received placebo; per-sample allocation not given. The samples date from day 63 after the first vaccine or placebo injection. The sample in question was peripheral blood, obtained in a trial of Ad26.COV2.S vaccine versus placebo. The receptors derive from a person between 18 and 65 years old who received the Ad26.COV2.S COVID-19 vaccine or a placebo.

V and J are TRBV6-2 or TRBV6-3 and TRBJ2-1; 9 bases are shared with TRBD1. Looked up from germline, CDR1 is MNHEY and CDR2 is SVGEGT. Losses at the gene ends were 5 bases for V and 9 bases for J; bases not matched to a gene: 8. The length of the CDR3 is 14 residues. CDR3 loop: CASSIWTGDSEQFF. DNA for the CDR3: TGTGCCAGCAGTATCTGGACAGGGGATAGTGAGCAGTTCTTC.

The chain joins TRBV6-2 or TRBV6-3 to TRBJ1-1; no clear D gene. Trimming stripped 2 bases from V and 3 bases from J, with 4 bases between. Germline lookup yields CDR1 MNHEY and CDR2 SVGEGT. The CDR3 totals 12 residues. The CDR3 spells CASSYVYTEAFF. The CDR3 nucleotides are TGTGCCAGCAGTTACGTGTACACTGAAGCTTTCTTT.

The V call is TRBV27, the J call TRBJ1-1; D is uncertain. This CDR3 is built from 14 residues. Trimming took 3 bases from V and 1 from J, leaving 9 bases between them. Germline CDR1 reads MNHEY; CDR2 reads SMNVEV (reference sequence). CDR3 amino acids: CASSLEGPNTEAFF. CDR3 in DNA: TGTGCCAGCAGTTTGGAGGGCCCGAACACTGAAGCTTTCTTT.

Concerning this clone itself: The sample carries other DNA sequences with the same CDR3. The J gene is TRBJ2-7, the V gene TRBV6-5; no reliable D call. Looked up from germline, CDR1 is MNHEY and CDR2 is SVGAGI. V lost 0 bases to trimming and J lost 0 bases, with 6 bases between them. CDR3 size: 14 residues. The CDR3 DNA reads TGTGCCAGCAGTTACTCCGCAAGCTCCTACGAGCAGTACTTC. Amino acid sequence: CASSYSASSYEQYF.

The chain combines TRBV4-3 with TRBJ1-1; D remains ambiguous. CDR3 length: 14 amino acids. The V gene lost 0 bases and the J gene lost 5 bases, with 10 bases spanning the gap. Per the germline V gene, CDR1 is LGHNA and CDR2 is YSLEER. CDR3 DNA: TGCGCCAGCAGCCAAGAGCCGGGTTCTACTGAAGCTTTCTTT. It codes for CASSQEPGSTEAFF.

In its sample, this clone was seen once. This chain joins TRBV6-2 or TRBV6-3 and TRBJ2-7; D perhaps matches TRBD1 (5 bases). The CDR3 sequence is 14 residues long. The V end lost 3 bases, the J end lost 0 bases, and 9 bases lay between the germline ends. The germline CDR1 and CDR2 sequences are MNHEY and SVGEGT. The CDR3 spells CASSYGDSSYEQYF. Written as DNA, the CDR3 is TGTGCCAGCAGTTATGGCGACAGCTCCTACGAGCAGTACTTC.

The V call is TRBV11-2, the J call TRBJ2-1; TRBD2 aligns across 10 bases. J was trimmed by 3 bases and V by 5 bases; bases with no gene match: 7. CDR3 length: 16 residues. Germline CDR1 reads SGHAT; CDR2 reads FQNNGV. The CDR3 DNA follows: TGTGCCAGCAGCCTCAATAGCGGGGGGCGCTACAATGAGCAGTTCTTC. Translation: CASSLNSGGRYNEQFF.

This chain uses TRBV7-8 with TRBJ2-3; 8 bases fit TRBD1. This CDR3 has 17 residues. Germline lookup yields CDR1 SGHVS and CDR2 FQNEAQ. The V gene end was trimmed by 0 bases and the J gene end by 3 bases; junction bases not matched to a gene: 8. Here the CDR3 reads CASSLARTGSGTDTQYF. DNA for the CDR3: TGTGCCAGCAGCTTAGCCCGGACAGGGAGCGGGACAGATACGCAGTATTTT.

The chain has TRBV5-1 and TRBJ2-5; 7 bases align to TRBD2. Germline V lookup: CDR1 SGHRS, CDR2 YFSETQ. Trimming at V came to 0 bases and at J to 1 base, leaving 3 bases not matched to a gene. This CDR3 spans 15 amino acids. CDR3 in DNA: TGCGCCAGCAGCTTGGTGGTAGCGGGCCAAGAGACCCAGTACTTC. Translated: CASSLVVAGQETQYF.

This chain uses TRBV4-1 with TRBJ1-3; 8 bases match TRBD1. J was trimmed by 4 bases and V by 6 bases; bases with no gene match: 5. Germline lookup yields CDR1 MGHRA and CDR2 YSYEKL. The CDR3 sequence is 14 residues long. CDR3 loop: CASRQTGAGNTIYF. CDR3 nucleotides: TGCGCCAGCAGGCAGACAGGGGCGGGAAACACCATATATTTT.

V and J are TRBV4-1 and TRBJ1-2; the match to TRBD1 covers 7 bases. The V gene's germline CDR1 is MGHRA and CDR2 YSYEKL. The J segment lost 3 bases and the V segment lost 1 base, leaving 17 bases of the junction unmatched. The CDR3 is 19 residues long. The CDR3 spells CASSQGLGRQGPNHYGYTF. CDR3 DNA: TGCGCCAGCAGCCAAGGTTTGGGCCGACAGGGACCTAACCACTATGGCTACACCTTC.

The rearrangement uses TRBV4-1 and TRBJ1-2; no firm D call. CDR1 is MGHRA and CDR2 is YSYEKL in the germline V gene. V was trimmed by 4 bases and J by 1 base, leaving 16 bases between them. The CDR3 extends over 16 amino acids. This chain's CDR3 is CASSPAVFPNNYGYTF. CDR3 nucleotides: TGCGCCAGCAGCCCCGCTGTATTCCCGAATAACTATGGCTACACCTTC.

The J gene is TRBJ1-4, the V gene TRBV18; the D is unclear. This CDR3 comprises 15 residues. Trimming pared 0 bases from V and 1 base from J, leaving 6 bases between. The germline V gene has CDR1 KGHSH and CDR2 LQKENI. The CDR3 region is CASSPPGRTNEKLFF. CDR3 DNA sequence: TGTGCCAGCTCACCACCGGGTAGAACTAATGAAAAACTGTTTTTT.

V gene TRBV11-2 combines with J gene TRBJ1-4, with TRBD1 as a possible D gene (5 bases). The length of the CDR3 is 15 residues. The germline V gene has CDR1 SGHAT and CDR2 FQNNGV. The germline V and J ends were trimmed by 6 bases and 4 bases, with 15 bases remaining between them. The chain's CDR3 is CASRRTQGFNEKLFF. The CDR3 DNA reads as TGTGCCAGCAGGAGGACCCAGGGTTTTAATGAAAAACTGTTTTTT.

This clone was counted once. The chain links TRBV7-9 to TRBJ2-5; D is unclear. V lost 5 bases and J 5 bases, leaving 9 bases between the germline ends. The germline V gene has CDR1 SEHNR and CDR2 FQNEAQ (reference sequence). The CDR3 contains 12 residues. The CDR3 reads CASSPSTETQYF. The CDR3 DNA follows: TGTGCCAGCAGCCCCAGTACGGAGACCCAGTACTTC.

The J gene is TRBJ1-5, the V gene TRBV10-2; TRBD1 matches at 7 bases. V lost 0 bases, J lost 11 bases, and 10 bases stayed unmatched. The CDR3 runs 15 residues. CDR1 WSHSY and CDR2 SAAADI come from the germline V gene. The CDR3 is CASSESIDRAIAQHF. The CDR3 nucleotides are TGCGCCAGCAGTGAGTCGATAGACAGGGCTATCGCCCAGCATTTT.

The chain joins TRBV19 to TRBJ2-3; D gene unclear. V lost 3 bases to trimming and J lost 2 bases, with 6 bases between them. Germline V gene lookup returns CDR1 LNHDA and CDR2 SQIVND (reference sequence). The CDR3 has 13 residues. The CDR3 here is CASSIRITDTQYF. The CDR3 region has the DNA TGTGCCAGTAGTATTAGAATCACAGATACGCAGTATTTT.

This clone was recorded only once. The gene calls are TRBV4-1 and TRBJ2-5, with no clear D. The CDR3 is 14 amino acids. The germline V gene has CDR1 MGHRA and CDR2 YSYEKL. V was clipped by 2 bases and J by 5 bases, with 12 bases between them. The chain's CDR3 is CASSQNPGVETQYF. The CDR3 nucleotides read TGCGCCAGCAGCCAAAACCCGGGTGTGGAGACCCAGTACTTC.

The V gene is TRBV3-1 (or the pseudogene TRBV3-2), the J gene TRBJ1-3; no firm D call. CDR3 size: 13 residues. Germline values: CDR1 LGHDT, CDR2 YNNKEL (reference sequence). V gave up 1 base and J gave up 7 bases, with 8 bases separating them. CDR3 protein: CASSQVPENTIYF. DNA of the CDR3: TGTGCCAGCAGCCAAGTACCAGAGAACACCATATATTTT.

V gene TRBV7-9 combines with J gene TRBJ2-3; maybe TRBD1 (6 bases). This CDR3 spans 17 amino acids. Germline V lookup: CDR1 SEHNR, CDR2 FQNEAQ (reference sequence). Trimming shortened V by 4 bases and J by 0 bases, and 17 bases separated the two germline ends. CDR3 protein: CASSWTVLSSSTDTQYF. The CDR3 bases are TGTGCCAGCAGCTGGACAGTACTGTCCTCTAGCACAGATACGCAGTATTTT. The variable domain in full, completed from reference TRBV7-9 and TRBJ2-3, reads DTGVSQNPRHKITKRGQNVTFRCDPISEHNRLYWYRQTLGQGPEFLTYFQNEAQLEKSRLLSDRFSAERPKGSFSTLEIQRTEQGDSAMYLCASSWTVLSSSTDTQYFGPGTRLTVL.

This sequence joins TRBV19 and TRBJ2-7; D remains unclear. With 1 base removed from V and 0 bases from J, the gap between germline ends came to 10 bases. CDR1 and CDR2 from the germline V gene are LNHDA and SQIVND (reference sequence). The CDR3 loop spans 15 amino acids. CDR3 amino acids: CASSIGDGSSYEQYF. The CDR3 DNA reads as TGTGCCAGTAGTATAGGTGACGGAAGCTCCTACGAGCAGTACTTC.